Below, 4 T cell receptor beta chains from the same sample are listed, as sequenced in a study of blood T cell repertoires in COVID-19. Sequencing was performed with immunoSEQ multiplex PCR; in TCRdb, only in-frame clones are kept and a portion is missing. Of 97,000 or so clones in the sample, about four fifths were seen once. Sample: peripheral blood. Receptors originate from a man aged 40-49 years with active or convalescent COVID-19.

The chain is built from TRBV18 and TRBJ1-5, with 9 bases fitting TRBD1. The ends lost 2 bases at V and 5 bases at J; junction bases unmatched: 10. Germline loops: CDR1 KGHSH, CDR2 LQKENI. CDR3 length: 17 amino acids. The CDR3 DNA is TGTGCCAGCTCACCATTAGGGACAGGGCCGGGCGATCAGCCCCAGCATTTT. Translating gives CASSPLGTGPGDQPQHF.

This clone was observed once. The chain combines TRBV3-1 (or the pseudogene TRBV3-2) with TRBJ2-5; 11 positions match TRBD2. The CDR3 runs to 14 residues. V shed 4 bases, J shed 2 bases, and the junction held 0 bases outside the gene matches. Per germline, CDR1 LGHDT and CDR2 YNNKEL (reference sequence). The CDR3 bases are TGTGCCAGCAGCCGACTAGCGGGGCAAGAGACCCAGTACTTC. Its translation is CASSRLAGQETQYF.

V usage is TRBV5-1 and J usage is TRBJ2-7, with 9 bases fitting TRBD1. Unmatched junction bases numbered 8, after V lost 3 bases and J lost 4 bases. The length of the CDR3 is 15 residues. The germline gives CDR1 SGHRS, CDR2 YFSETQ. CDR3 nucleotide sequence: TGCGCCAGCAGCTGGGGCGGGACAGGGACATACGAGCAGTACTTC. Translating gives CASSWGGTGTYEQYF.

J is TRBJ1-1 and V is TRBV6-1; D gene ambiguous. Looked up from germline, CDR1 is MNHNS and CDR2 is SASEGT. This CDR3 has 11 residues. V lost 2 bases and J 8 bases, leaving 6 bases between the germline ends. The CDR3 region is CASSEWAEAFF. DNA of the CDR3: TGTGCCAGCAGTGAATGGGCAGAAGCTTTCTTT.